This TCR beta chain came from a study of cytomegalovirus exposure and HLA in healthy donors. Study-wide background: Caucasian-associated ancestry cluster membership applied to about 83% of under 450 genotyped donors. Study conclusions and caveats: V- and J-gene trimming in TCR beta was tied to a missense DCLRE1C variant by an analysis performed later. Common viral pathogens seemed, in a later analysis, to connect with several of the most significant clusters.

Donors showed nominal health when sampled, although they likely had unrecorded immune exposures. A multiplex PCR was run with 60 Vbeta primers and 13 Jbeta primers. The data were produced by immunoSEQ multiplex PCR, yet TCRdb's version contains in-frame clones alone and is incomplete. The sample lists a few hundred thousand clones; 72% were seen once. As for this clone: The antigen remains unidentified.

Germline CDR1 SQVTM, CDR2 ANQGSEA. The CDR3 length is 12 residues. V was cut by 4 bases and J by 2 bases, with 9 bases left in between. This sequence joins TRBV29-1 and TRBJ2-7; D is unclear. Sequencing used PBMCs. The receptor was derived from a female donor in good health and CMV-seronegative. The chain's CDR3 is CSVVFGPYEQYF. The CDR3 bases are TGCAGCGTTGTATTTGGGCCCTACGAGCAGTACTTC.